These 14 T cell receptor beta chains were all obtained from the same sample, sequenced in a study of shared clonotypes between healthy human individuals. Profiled with immunoSEQ multiplex PCR; TCRdb holds only in-frame clones, not every one. The repertoire has some 1,400,000 clones, roughly 96% of them found once; the top ten carry approximately 1.1%. The sequencing input was naive CD4+ T cells sorted from blood. Subset denoted: CD45RA+ positively selected. These receptors came from a man under 40 in good health.

V is TRBV5-4 and J is TRBJ2-7; D is undetermined. Trimming removed 0 bases at V and 0 bases at J, with 13 bases between. The CDR3 is made up of 16 amino acids. In germline, CDR1 is SGHNT, CDR2 YYREEE (reference sequence). The CDR3 sequence is CASSLAGDPYSYEQYF. CDR3 in DNA: TGTGCCAGCAGCTTGGCTGGAGATCCTTACTCCTACGAGCAGTACTTC.

The chain joins TRBV28 to TRBJ2-3; 10 bases line up with TRBD1. The length of the CDR3 is 15 residues. Germline trimming cut 6 bases from V and 1 base from J; bases unmatched to any gene: 4. CDR1 MDHEN and CDR2 SYDVKM come from the germline V gene. The CDR3 coding sequence is TGTGCCAGCAGGACCGGGACAGGGGGCACAGATACGCAGTATTTT. This gives the protein CASRTGTGGTDTQYF. Looking up the rest from reference TRBV28 and TRBJ2-3 gives the full variable domain: DVKVTQSSRYLVKRTGEKVFLECVQDMDHENMFWYRQDPGLGLRLIYFSYDVKMKEKGDIPEGYSVSREKKERFSLILESASTNQTSMYLCASRTGTGGTDTQYFGPGTRLTVL.

This chain connects TRBV7-2 to TRBJ2-3; TRBD2 matches at 9 bases. Germline-derived CDR1 and CDR2 are SGHTA and FQGNSA. The CDR3 spans 17 residues. V gave up 1 base and J gave up 5 bases; unmatched junction bases: 10. The CDR3 region is CASSLVIQREEGDTQYF. CDR3 nucleotides: TGTGCCAGCAGCTTAGTTATTCAGCGGGAGGAGGGAGATACGCAGTATTTT. Full variable domain (rest looked up from reference TRBV7-2 and TRBJ2-3): GAGVSQSPSNKVTEKGKDVELRCDPISGHTALYWYRQSLGQGLEFLIYFQGNSAPDKSGLPSDRFSAERTGGSVSTLTIQRTQQEDSAVYLCASSLVIQREEGDTQYFGPGTRLTVL.

This clone was seen a handful of times. In the same sample, other DNA sequences code for this CDR3. V gene TRBV5-1 combines with J gene TRBJ2-1; 11 nucleotides agree with TRBD2. The germline gives CDR1 SGHRS, CDR2 YFSETQ. CDR3 length: 15 amino acids. V was pared by 0 bases and J by 4 bases, with 0 bases of the junction left unmatched. The CDR3 here is CASSLGLAGYNEQFF. CDR3 nucleotides: TGCGCCAGCAGCTTGGGACTAGCGGGATACAATGAGCAGTTCTTC.

This clone appeared a single time. The rearrangement uses TRBV5-1 and TRBJ2-2; the match to TRBD2 covers 7 bases. Looked up from germline, CDR1 is SGHRS and CDR2 is YFSETQ. There are 16 residues in the CDR3. V was clipped by 0 bases and J by 6 bases; unmatched bases: 8. The CDR3 bases are TGCGCCAGCAGCTTGGACGTAGGCGGGAGCGCCGGGGAGCTGTTTTTT. Its translation is CASSLDVGGSAGELFF.

The V and J genes are TRBV2 and TRBJ1-4; D possibly corresponds to TRBD1 (5 bases). This CDR3 has 13 residues. The V gene lost 8 bases and the J gene lost 8 bases, with 15 bases spanning the gap. Germline CDR1 reads SNHLY; CDR2 reads FYNNEI. CDR3 in amino acids: CASGGPDREKLFF. DNA for the CDR3: TGTGCCAGCGGGGGACCGGATAGGGAAAAACTGTTTTTT. Full variable domain (rest looked up from reference TRBV2 and TRBJ1-4): EPEVTQTPSHQVTQMGQEVILRCVPISNHLYFYWYRQILGQKVEFLVSFYNNEISEKSEIFDDQFSVERPDGSNFTLKIRSTKLEDSAMYFCASGGPDREKLFFGSGTQLSVL.

The chain carries TRBV5-1 and TRBJ2-7, with 11 bases that match TRBD1. Germline CDR1 SGHRS, CDR2 YFSETQ. J gave up 3 bases and V 2 bases, and 4 bases lay outside the gene matches. This CDR3 spans 15 amino acids. CDR3 coding DNA: TGCGCCAGCAGCTTACCGGGACAGGGGGGCTACGAGCAGTACTTC. Translating it yields CASSLPGQGGYEQYF.

The chain joins TRBV6-5 to TRBJ2-1; D may match TRBD1 or TRBD2 (6 bases each). The CDR3 is made up of 15 amino acids. Germline assignment: CDR1 MNHEY and CDR2 SVGAGI. Trimming removed 5 bases at V and 5 bases at J, with 16 bases between. The CDR3 reads CASSPKRGDDNEQFF. The CDR3 bases are TGTGCCAGCAGTCCTAAGAGGGGGGACGACAATGAGCAGTTCTTC.

For this clone: Other DNA sequences in the sample encode the same CDR3. This chain joins TRBV7-2 and TRBJ2-1, with D uncertain. CDR3 size: 14 residues. Germline CDR1 reads SGHTA; CDR2 reads FQGNSA. V lost 3 bases and J lost 0, with 6 bases in between. CDR3 loop: CASSFSSSYNEQFF. CDR3 in DNA: TGTGCCAGCAGCTTCTCAAGCTCCTACAATGAGCAGTTCTTC.

The rearrangement links TRBV27 to TRBJ2-3; D is ambiguous. This CDR3 spans 14 amino acids. In germline, CDR1 is MNHEY, CDR2 SMNVEV (reference sequence). V lost 1 base and J 4 bases, leaving 9 bases between the germline ends. The CDR3 loop reads CASSLLGLPDTQYF. Here the CDR3 DNA reads TGTGCCAGCAGTTTATTGGGGTTACCAGATACGCAGTATTTT.

The rearrangement uses TRBV6-5 and TRBJ2-3; D perhaps matches TRBD2 (5 bases). Trimming took 2 bases from V and 5 from J, leaving 11 bases between them. From germline, CDR1 is MNHEY and CDR2 SVGAGI. The CDR3 length is 14 residues. CDR3 loop: CASSYPGSIDTQYF. DNA of the CDR3: TGTGCCAGCAGTTACCCGGGGAGTATAGATACGCAGTATTTT.

The genes are TRBV2 and TRBJ1-4; D is unresolved. V was pared by 5 bases and J by 3 bases, with 10 bases between. The V gene's germline CDR1 is SNHLY and CDR2 FYNNEI. The CDR3 consists of 14 residues. This chain's CDR3 is CASSRGNANEKLFF. CDR3 nucleotide sequence: TGTGCCAGCAGTCGAGGAAATGCTAATGAAAAACTGTTTTTT.

The rearrangement uses TRBV5-1 and TRBJ1-2; the D gene is possibly TRBD1 (6 bases). CDR1 and CDR2 from the germline V gene are SGHRS and YFSETQ. This CDR3 spans 15 amino acids. Trimming removed 4 bases at V and 2 bases at J, with 15 bases between. As DNA, the CDR3 is TGCGCCAGCAGCCTGGGGTCGGGGGCCAACTATGGCTACACCTTC. Translating it yields CASSLGSGANYGYTF. The variable domain in full, with the rest retrieved from reference TRBV5-1 and TRBJ1-2, is KAGVTQTPRYLIKTRGQQVTLSCSPISGHRSVSWYQQTPGQGLQFLFEYFSETQRNKGNFPGRFSGRQFSNSRSEMNVSTLELGDSALYLCASSLGSGANYGYTFGSGTRLTVV.

The chain carries TRBV7-3 and TRBJ2-7; 7 bases line up with TRBD1. Trimming took 5 bases from V and 2 from J; bases not matched to a gene: 6. The CDR3 spans 14 residues. Germline V lookup: CDR1 SGHTA, CDR2 FQGTGA. For the CDR3, the DNA is TGTGCCAGCAGCCCCTGGCAGGGGGCCTACGAGCAGTACTTC. It is translated as CASSPWQGAYEQYF.